The 13 T cell receptor beta chains presented below share a single source sample, sequenced in a study of technical replicates of blood from several donors. The repertoire was sequenced with immunoSEQ multiplex PCR; TCRdb's copy has only in-frame clones and lacks some. The sample comprises 55,000 to 75,000 clones, over 80% of which are singletons, and less than 0.5% rests with the top ten. Sequencing input: T cells isolated from PBMCs. The receptors originated from a human donor in good health.

Worth noting for this clone: A clone one base away is much larger, so this may be a read error. The CDR3 nucleotides are TGTGCCAGCAGCTTATACAGGAACACTGAAGCTTTCTTT. Translating gives CASSLYRNTEAFF. V gene TRBV7-2 combines with J gene TRBJ1-1; D call uncertain. Germline loops: CDR1 SGHTA, CDR2 FQGNSA. The CDR3 totals 13 residues. The V gene lost 2 bases and the J gene lost 1 base, with 5 bases spanning the gap.

The chain joins TRBV6-5 to TRBJ2-1, with 8 bases matching TRBD1. The CDR3 contains 13 residues. Trimming removed 4 bases from V and 6 bases from J; junction bases left unmatched: 2. Germline CDR1 MNHEY, CDR2 SVGAGI. CDR3 nucleotides: TGTGCCAGCAGTTTGGACAGGGTCAATGAGCAGTTCTTC. Its translation: CASSLDRVNEQFF.

The chain links TRBV6-4 to TRBJ2-1, with 7 nucleotides matching TRBD2. Trimming cost V 0 bases and J 8 bases; bases outside gene matches: 10. The germline V gene has CDR1 MRHNA and CDR2 SNTAGT. The CDR3 contains 16 residues. The DNA for the CDR3 is TGTGCCAGCAGTGACTCTAGCGGGTCCCTTGGGGATGAGCAGTTCTTC. Translated: CASSDSSGSLGDEQFF.

V gene TRBV30 combines with J gene TRBJ1-2; D perhaps matches TRBD1 (5 bases). Germline lookup yields CDR1 GTSNPN and CDR2 SVGIG (reference sequence). V was cut by 0 bases and J by 6 bases, with 17 bases left in between. The CDR3 totals 15 residues. The CDR3 sequence is CAWSVGAGAVDGYTF. CDR3 nucleotides: TGTGCCTGGAGTGTAGGGGCAGGAGCTGTCGATGGCTACACCTTC.

This chain uses TRBV5-1 with TRBJ1-5; 9 bases are a match to TRBD1. The V segment lost 0 bases and the J segment 6 bases; nucleotides outside the gene matches: 10. Germline CDR1 is SGHRS and CDR2 is YFSETQ. The CDR3 is 17 residues long. This CDR3 is CASSLEGPGDRAQPQHF. The DNA for the CDR3 is TGCGCCAGCAGCTTGGAGGGGCCCGGGGACAGGGCTCAGCCCCAGCATTTT.

This clone was seen a single time. The chain is built from TRBV5-8 and TRBJ2-1; D uncertain. This CDR3 comprises 12 residues. With 4 bases removed from V and 7 bases from J, the gap between germline ends came to 9 bases. CDR1 SGHTS and CDR2 YDEGEE come from the germline V gene. Written as DNA, the CDR3 is TGTGCCAGCAGCCAACTTAGAAATGAGCAGTTCTTC. The encoded protein is CASSQLRNEQFF.

In its sample, this clone was seen once. This CDR3 is CASSLGLLNEQFF. CDR3 coding DNA: TGTGCCAGCAGCCTCGGACTCCTCAATGAGCAGTTCTTC. The V gene is TRBV7-3, the J gene TRBJ2-1; weak D call: TRBD2 (5 bases). Germline values: CDR1 SGHTA, CDR2 FQGTGA. Between the trimmed V and J ends, which lost 5 bases and 6 bases, there was a span of 11 bases. The CDR3 has 13 residues.

This sequence joins TRBV4-3 and TRBJ2-3; 7 nucleotides line up with TRBD1. Per the germline V gene, CDR1 is LGHNA and CDR2 is YSLEER. CDR3 length: 17 amino acids. Trimming cost V 1 base and J 3 bases; bases outside gene matches: 10. This CDR3 reads CASSQVAVGRGTDTQYF. DNA of the CDR3: TGCGCCAGCAGCCAAGTGGCGGTGGGCAGGGGGACAGATACGCAGTATTTT.

This chain connects TRBV30 to TRBJ1-1; no definite D call. CDR3 length equals 13 residues. Trimming removed 0 bases from V and 1 base from J, with 6 bases in between. Germline assignment: CDR1 GTSNPN and CDR2 SVGIG (reference sequence). The CDR3 sequence: CAWSVQENTEAFF. The CDR3 DNA follows: TGTGCCTGGAGTGTACAAGAGAACACTGAAGCTTTCTTT.

The V and J genes are TRBV5-1 and TRBJ2-5; 12 nucleotides match TRBD2. V was clipped by 9 bases and J by 5 bases; unmatched bases: 8. The CDR3 length is 14 residues. The germline CDR1 and CDR2 sequences are SGHRS and YFSETQ. CDR3: CATTSGRGFETQYF. The CDR3, as DNA: TGCGCCACGACTAGCGGGAGAGGGTTTGAGACCCAGTACTTC.

This chain links TRBV7-9 with TRBJ2-7, with 9 bases aligning to TRBD2. Germline assignment: CDR1 SEHNR and CDR2 FQNEAQ (reference sequence). With V trimmed by 4 bases and J by 3 bases, 7 bases remained unmatched. The CDR3 consists of 15 residues. The CDR3 region has the DNA TGTGCCAGCAGCTCCTGGCGGGAGGGTCTCTACGAGCAGTACTTC. It translates to CASSSWREGLYEQYF.

CDR3 in DNA: TGTGCCAGCGGAGACAGTGTTGCCTACGAGCAGTACTTC. Protein product: CASGDSVAYEQYF. The V gene is TRBV6-1, the J gene TRBJ2-7; TRBD1 might be the D (5 bases). Germline V gives CDR1 MNHNS, CDR2 SASEGT. The CDR3 contains 13 residues. V lost 8 bases to trimming and J lost 2 bases, with 13 bases between them.

V and J are TRBV1 and TRBJ2-3; TRBD2, the D gene given by the table, was not confirmed from the DNA. TRBV1 is reported as a pseudogene. The CDR3 extends over 15 amino acids. The chain's CDR3 is CTSSQPFSGRLTQYF. The CDR3 DNA follows: TGCACCAGCAGCCAACCTTTTAGCGGAAGGCTTACGCAGTATTTT.